The T cell receptor beta chain described here comes from a study of shared clonotypes between healthy human individuals. Study-wide background: Each donor had three CD4 naive, three CD4 memory, two CD8 naive and one CD8 memory plate.

Sequencing used immunoSEQ multiplex PCR; TCRdb keeps in-frame clones, though not all of them. The sample lists around 2.1 million clones, about 94% occurring once. Material for sequencing was naive CD4+ T cells sorted from blood. Sample subset: CD45RA+ positively selected. This receptor was obtained from a man between 18 and 29 years old in good health.

The CDR3: CASSLEPTALDTIYF. The CDR3 nucleotides are TGTGCCAGCAGCTTAGAACCCACTGCGCTGGACACCATATATTTT. This chain links TRBV7-9 with TRBJ1-3; D not certain. Trimming took 1 base from V and 8 from J, leaving 15 bases between them. CDR1 is SEHNR and CDR2 is FQNEAQ in the germline V gene (reference sequence). The CDR3 is 15 amino acids.